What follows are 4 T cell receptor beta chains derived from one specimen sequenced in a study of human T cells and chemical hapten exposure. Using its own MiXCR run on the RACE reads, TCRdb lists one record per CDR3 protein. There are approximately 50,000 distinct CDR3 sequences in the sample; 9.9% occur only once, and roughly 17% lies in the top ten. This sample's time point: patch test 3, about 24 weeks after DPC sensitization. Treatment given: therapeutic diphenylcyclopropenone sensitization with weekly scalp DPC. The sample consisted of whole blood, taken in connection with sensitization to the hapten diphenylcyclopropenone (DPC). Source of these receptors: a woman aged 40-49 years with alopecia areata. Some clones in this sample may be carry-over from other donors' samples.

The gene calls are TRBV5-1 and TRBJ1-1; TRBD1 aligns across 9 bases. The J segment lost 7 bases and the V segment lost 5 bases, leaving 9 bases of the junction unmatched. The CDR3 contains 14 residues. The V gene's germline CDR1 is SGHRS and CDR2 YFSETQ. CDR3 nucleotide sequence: TGCGCCAGCAGTCCCGGGACAGGGCCGCTTGAAGCTTTCTTT. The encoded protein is CASSPGTGPLEAFF.

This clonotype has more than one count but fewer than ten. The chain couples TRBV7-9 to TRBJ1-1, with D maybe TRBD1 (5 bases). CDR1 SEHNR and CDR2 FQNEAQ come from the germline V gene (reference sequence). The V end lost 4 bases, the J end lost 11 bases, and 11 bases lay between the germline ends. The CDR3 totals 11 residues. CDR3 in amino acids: CASSWDLEAFF. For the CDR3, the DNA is TGTGCCAGCAGCTGGGACCTGGAGGCTTTCTTT. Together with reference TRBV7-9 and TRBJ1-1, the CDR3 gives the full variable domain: DTGVSQNPRHKITKRGQNVTFRCDPISEHNRLYWYRQTLGQGPEFLTYFQNEAQLEKSRLLSDRFSAERPKGSFSTLEIQRTEQGDSAMYLCASSWDLEAFFGQGTRLTVV.

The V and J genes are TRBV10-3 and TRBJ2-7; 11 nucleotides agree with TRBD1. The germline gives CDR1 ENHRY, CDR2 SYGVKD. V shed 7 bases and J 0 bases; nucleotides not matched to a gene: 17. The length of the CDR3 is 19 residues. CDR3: CAITESTGTGGSSSYEQYF. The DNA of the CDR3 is TGTGCCATCACAGAATCAACCGGGACAGGGGGATCGAGCTCCTACGAGCAGTACTTC.

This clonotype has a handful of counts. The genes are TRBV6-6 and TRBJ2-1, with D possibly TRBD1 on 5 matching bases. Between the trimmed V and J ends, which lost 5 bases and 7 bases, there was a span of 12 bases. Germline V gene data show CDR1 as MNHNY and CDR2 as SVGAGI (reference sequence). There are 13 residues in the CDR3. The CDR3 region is CASSRVQGNEQFF. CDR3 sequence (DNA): TGTGCCAGCAGTCGCGTCCAGGGAAATGAGCAGTTCTTC.